A selection of T cell receptor beta chains follows, all from one sample in a study of control samples from healthy donors and cancer patients. Here immunoSEQ multiplex PCR was the method, and the copy in TCRdb shows in-frame clones only, minus some. The sample carries some 82,000 clones, around 84% recorded once. Sequences were obtained from PBMCs. The source of these receptors is a man aged 55 to 70 with head and neck cancer. CDR3s include the opening cysteine and the closing phenylalanine or tryptophan. The D gene is left open where the match is weak. Clone size appears in some rows only: once, few, many, or a class for an expanded clone.

abundance | j_gene | v_gene | d_gene | CDR3nt | CDR3aa
few | TRBJ2-1 | TRBV11-2 | TRBD2 | TGTGCCAGCAGTGAGGGACTAGCAGATTACAATGAGCAGTTCTTC | CASSEGLADYNEQFF
- | TRBJ1-1 | TRBV6-6 | TRBD1 | TGTGCCAGCAGCACCGATACAGGGGCGCGGAGGACTGAAGCTTTCTTT | CASSTDTGARRTEAFF
- | TRBJ2-3 | TRBV27 | TRBD1 | TGTGCCAGCAGTTTGGGGTGGGACAGGGGAAGCGCAGATACGCAGTATTTT | CASSLGWDRGSADTQYF
- | TRBJ2-7 | TRBV11-2 | TRBD1 | TGTGCCAGCAGCCCTAGGGGGCTTAGCTCCTACGAGCAGTACTTC | CASSPRGLSSYEQYF
- | TRBJ1-4 | TRBV30 | - | TGTGCCTGGAGAAAAGGACCTTCCTGGAATGAAAAACTGTTTTTT | CAWRKGPSWNEKLFF
once | TRBJ2-7 | TRBV15 | - | TGTGCCACCAGCAGAGACCCAGGGATAACCTACGAGCAGTACTTC | CATSRDPGITYEQYF
- | TRBJ1-2 | TRBV12-3/TRBV12-4 | - | TGTGCCAGCTCGCGAGGGAACTATGGCTACACCTTC | CASSRGNYGYTF
few | TRBJ1-3 | TRBV7-2 | - | TGTGCCAGCAGCTGGGGCGGGACGGCTGGAAACACCATATATTTT | CASSWGGTAGNTIYF
once | TRBJ2-6 | TRBV7-9 | - | TGTGCCAGCAGGTTTGCCTCTGGGGCCAACGTCCTGACTTTC | CASRFASGANVLTF
- | TRBJ2-7 | TRBV7-2 | - | TGTGCCAGCAGCGGTGGGGCACGACAGGCCTCCTACGAGCAGTACTTC | CASSGGARQASYEQYF
- | TRBJ2-5 | TRBV10-3 | TRBD2 | TGTGCCATCAGTGAGGTCGGGGGGGGACCGGCGGGAGAGACCCAGTACTTC | CAISEVGGGPAGETQYF
once | TRBJ2-1 | TRBV2 | TRBD2 | TGTGCCAGCAGCGGGACTAGCGAAAGAAATGAGCAGTTCTTC | CASSGTSERNEQFF
- | TRBJ2-2 | TRBV28 | TRBD2 | TGTGCCAGCAGCGTACGGGGGGGTGCCGGGGAGCTGTTTTTT | CASSVRGGAGELFF
- | TRBJ2-5 | TRBV12-5 | - | TGTGCTAGTGGCTCCCCGGGGGTCGGGGAGACCCAGTACTTC | CASGSPGVGETQYF
- | TRBJ2-7 | TRBV19 | - | TGTGCCAGTAGTCGATGGACAGAGCCACCTTCATCCTACGAGCAGTACTTC | CASSRWTEPPSSYEQYF
- | TRBJ2-1 | TRBV5-1 | - | TGCGCCAGCAGGTTTCTCGGGACTCCCAGGGATGAGCAGTTCTTC | CASRFLGTPRDEQFF
- | TRBJ2-1 | TRBV27 | - | TGTGCCAGCAGTTTTTTGGACGGGAATGAGCAGTTCTTC | CASSFLDGNEQFF
- | TRBJ2-2 | TRBV28 | - | TGTGCCAGTTTCAGTTTGTTTGCGCGGAACACCGGGGAGCTGTTTTTT | CASFSLFARNTGELFF
- | TRBJ1-2 | TRBV28 | TRBD1 | TGTGCCAGCAGTACCCCGGGACAGGATGGATTCGGCTACACCTTC | CASSTPGQDGFGYTF
- | TRBJ1-6 | TRBV7-9 | - | TGTGCCAGCAGCTTTGGAAGGGGGGCTAATTCACCCCTCCACTTT | CASSFGRGANSPLHF